What follows is one T cell receptor beta chain and its context. The antigen is undetermined. TCRdb's copy holds only in-frame clones and misses some; the assay was immunoSEQ multiplex PCR. This table holds fewer than 65,000 clones, around 79% found once. This record belongs to a study of radiotherapy plus CTLA-4 blockade in lung cancer. About the research overall: Disease control was achieved by roughly 32% of patients, and objective responses by 18%.

The CDR3 spans 18 residues. J gave up 1 base and V 4 bases, and 9 bases lay outside the gene matches. CDR1 and CDR2 (germline): SGHAT, FQNNGV. General study results and limits: An expansion of tumor-derived TCR clones occurred in blood after radiotherapy plus ipilimumab. The best predictor of response was reported to be early blood T cell clone dynamics, with interferon-beta.

The study gave focal radiation plus ipilimumab CTLA-4 blockade to patients with chemo-refractory metastatic non-small-cell lung cancer. This material consisted of peripheral blood, taken from a patient treated with radiotherapy plus ipilimumab. The chain recombines TRBV11-2 with TRBJ2-1; TRBD2 matches at 11 bases. The TCR was taken from a human donor with non-small cell lung cancer whose response to radiotherapy plus ipilimumab could not be evaluated. In nucleotides, the CDR3 is TGTGCCAGCAGCTCGCCCTTAGCGGGAGGGCCTTCCTACAATGAGCAGTTCTTC. Its protein product is CASSSPLAGGPSYNEQFF.